The sequence of this T cell receptor (beta chain) was determined in a study of T cells after yellow fever vaccination. V dropped 4 bases and J dropped 8 bases, with 15 bases sitting between them. This CDR3 is 15 amino acids long. Per germline, CDR1 MNHNY and CDR2 SVGAGI (reference sequence). TCRdb ran MiXCR on the 5' RACE reads and lists one entry per CDR3 protein. The sample holds hundreds of thousands of distinct CDR3 sequences, around 9.3% seen once. The rearrangement uses TRBV6-6 and TRBJ1-6; TRBD1 is a possible D gene (6 bases). The clonotype originates from a man between 18 and 29 years old who received the YFV17D yellow fever vaccine. Sequencing used CD4+ T cells sorted from PBMCs, obtained 5 days after the yellow fever booster vaccination. In nucleotides, the CDR3 is TGTGCCAGCAGTTCAGAACCAGGGGCCTATTCACCCCTCCACTTT. Amino acids: CASSSEPGAYSPLHF.